This TCR beta chain was retrieved from a study of patients and donors after allogeneic stem cell transplantation. J lost 5 bases, V lost 4 bases, and 4 bases had no gene match. Germline assignment: CDR1 ENHRY and CDR2 SYGVKD. The CDR3 sequence is 15 residues long. TCRdb re-derived calls from the RT-PCR reads in MiXCR, one entry per CDR3 protein. The sample has 15,000 to 20,000 distinct CDR3 sequences, 4.5% to 6% seen once. This clonotype was found many times. This chain connects TRBV10-3 to TRBJ2-7, with 14 bases matching TRBD2. This receptor was taken from a human donor who was either an allogeneic HSCT recipient or a stem cell or donor lymphocyte infusion donor (not recorded which). It is not recorded whose cells these are; they may come from a transplant donor. Input material: blood, either unsorted or a sorted T cell fraction (not recorded which). The chain's CDR3 is CAISVRLAGGDEQYF. DNA for the CDR3: TGTGCCATCAGTGTTCGACTAGCGGGAGGGGACGAGCAGTACTTC.